This is a list of T cell receptor beta chains from one sample in a study of T cell responses to AZD1222 COVID-19 vaccine. The assay was immunoSEQ multiplex PCR, and TCRdb's table has in-frame clones only and misses some. The sample has about 150,000 clones, approximately 90% seen once. The source was peripheral blood, collected on day 0 of AZD1222 vaccination. The receptors were sampled from an adult in good health. Both conserved end residues are part of each CDR3. Fields, in order: CDR3 length, D gene, J gene, clone size, V gene, CDR3 protein, CDR3 DNA. A D gene is named only where the DNA matches it firmly. For some rows the clone size is stated as once, few or many, or as a class when expanded; others skip it.

cdr3_length: 13
d_call: .
j_call: TRBJ1-3
clone_size: .
v_call: TRBV12-3/TRBV12-4
cdr3_aa: CASSFRQGNTIYF
cdr3_nt: TGTGCCAGCAGTTTTAGACAGGGAAACACCATATATTTT

cdr3_length: 13
d_call: .
j_call: TRBJ1-1
clone_size: .
v_call: TRBV6-4
cdr3_aa: CASIPGHTTEAFF
cdr3_nt: TGTGCCAGCATTCCGGGACATACCACTGAAGCTTTCTTT

cdr3_length: 14
d_call: .
j_call: TRBJ1-3
clone_size: .
v_call: TRBV15
cdr3_aa: CATSRAQGGNTIYF
cdr3_nt: TGTGCCACCAGCAGAGCGCAGGGCGGAAACACCATATATTTT

cdr3_length: 14
d_call: .
j_call: TRBJ2-7
clone_size: .
v_call: TRBV10-2
cdr3_aa: CASSDLTDTYEQYF
cdr3_nt: TGCGCCAGCAGTGATCTGACAGATACGTACGAGCAGTACTTC

cdr3_length: 16
d_call: TRBD1
j_call: TRBJ2-1
clone_size: .
v_call: TRBV6-5
cdr3_aa: CASSSHTGGSYNEQFF
cdr3_nt: TGTGCCAGCAGTTCCCACACAGGGGGCTCCTACAATGAGCAGTTCTTC

cdr3_length: 15
d_call: .
j_call: TRBJ2-7
clone_size: .
v_call: TRBV10-2
cdr3_aa: CASSDTNREGSEQYF
cdr3_nt: TGCGCCAGCAGTGATACGAATCGAGAGGGATCCGAGCAGTACTTC

cdr3_length: 17
d_call: .
j_call: TRBJ2-6
clone_size: .
v_call: TRBV5-1
cdr3_aa: CASSLVTWVQGANVLTF
cdr3_nt: TGCGCCAGCAGCTTGGTAACATGGGTCCAGGGGGCCAACGTCCTGACTTTC

cdr3_length: 14
d_call: .
j_call: TRBJ1-2
clone_size: .
v_call: TRBV5-6
cdr3_aa: CASSLSGSNYGYTF
cdr3_nt: TGTGCCAGCAGCTTGTCGGGCTCAAACTATGGCTACACCTTC

cdr3_length: 15
d_call: TRBD2
j_call: TRBJ2-2
clone_size: .
v_call: TRBV6-5
cdr3_aa: CASSYGGGFAGELFF
cdr3_nt: TGTGCCAGCAGTTACGGCGGGGGGTTCGCCGGGGAGCTGTTTTTT

cdr3_length: 13
d_call: .
j_call: TRBJ1-5
clone_size: .
v_call: TRBV6-5
cdr3_aa: CASSRGPDQPQHF
cdr3_nt: TGTGCCAGCAGCCGCGGACCCGATCAGCCCCAGCATTTT

cdr3_length: 16
d_call: .
j_call: TRBJ2-2
clone_size: .
v_call: TRBV4-3
cdr3_aa: CASSQGLSPLAGELFF
cdr3_nt: TGCGCCAGCAGCCAAGGCCTATCACCCCTGGCCGGGGAGCTGTTTTTT

cdr3_length: 15
d_call: .
j_call: TRBJ1-6
clone_size: .
v_call: TRBV15
cdr3_aa: CATSRDRGRGSPLHF
cdr3_nt: TGTGCCACCAGCAGAGACAGGGGCCGGGGTTCACCCCTCCACTTT

cdr3_length: 16
d_call: .
j_call: TRBJ1-3
clone_size: .
v_call: TRBV11-2
cdr3_aa: CASSFPTGSSGNTIYF
cdr3_nt: TGTGCCAGCAGCTTCCCAACAGGTAGCTCTGGAAACACCATATATTTT

cdr3_length: 15
d_call: TRBD1
j_call: TRBJ1-2
clone_size: .
v_call: TRBV5-4
cdr3_aa: CASSLGDRARYGYTF
cdr3_nt: TGTGCCAGCAGCTTGGGGGACAGGGCGCGCTATGGCTACACCTTC

cdr3_length: 15
d_call: .
j_call: TRBJ1-5
clone_size: .
v_call: TRBV20-1
cdr3_aa: CSASVPGNSNQPQHF
cdr3_nt: TGCAGTGCTAGTGTACCCGGGAATAGCAATCAGCCCCAGCATTTT

cdr3_length: 17
d_call: TRBD2
j_call: TRBJ2-5
clone_size: .
v_call: TRBV4-3
cdr3_aa: CASSQDWLAGAQVTQYF
cdr3_nt: TGCGCCAGCAGCCAAGATTGGCTAGCGGGGGCCCAGGTTACCCAGTACTTC

cdr3_length: 15
d_call: .
j_call: TRBJ2-3
clone_size: .
v_call: TRBV3-1/TRBV3-2
cdr3_aa: CASSQDRGDTDTQYF
cdr3_nt: TGTGCCAGCAGCCAAGATCGAGGGGACACAGATACGCAGTATTTT

cdr3_length: 18
d_call: TRBD2
j_call: TRBJ2-3
clone_size: .
v_call: TRBV6-1
cdr3_aa: CASSERRLAGGRVDTQYF
cdr3_nt: TGTGCCAGCAGTGAAAGAAGACTAGCGGGGGGCCGGGTAGATACGCAGTATTTT

cdr3_length: 14
d_call: .
j_call: TRBJ2-1
clone_size: .
v_call: TRBV28
cdr3_aa: CASSSPGAYNEQFF
cdr3_nt: TGTGCCAGCAGTTCCCCCGGAGCTTACAATGAGCAGTTCTTC

cdr3_length: 13
d_call: .
j_call: TRBJ1-1
clone_size: few
v_call: TRBV10-1
cdr3_aa: CASRQGSYTEAFF
cdr3_nt: TGCGCCAGCAGACAGGGAAGCTATACTGAAGCTTTCTTT

cdr3_length: 14
d_call: .
j_call: TRBJ1-3
clone_size: .
v_call: TRBV2
cdr3_aa: CASTTIDSGNTIYF
cdr3_nt: TGTGCCAGCACGACTATAGACTCTGGAAACACCATATATTTT

cdr3_length: 15
d_call: .
j_call: TRBJ2-1
clone_size: .
v_call: TRBV4-2
cdr3_aa: CASSQGDNVGPQKIF
cdr3_nt: TGTGCCAGCAGCCAGGGAGACAATGTAGGGCCCCAGAAGATCTTC